The source of this TCR beta chain is a study of T-cell reconstitution after alpha-beta-depleted transplantation in children. Study results and caveats: Where alpha-beta T cells came from about two months after transplant was reportedly several hundred expanded graft clones. The authors attributed T-cell counts and diversity one year after transplant mostly to newly produced T cells. Several patients had high TCRbeta diversity at day 60; it came from surviving recipient T cells and thymic progenitors.

V lost 3 bases to trimming and J lost 4 bases; unmatched junction nucleotides: 4. There are 16 residues in the CDR3. The germline V gene encodes CDR1 KGHDR and CDR2 SFDVKD. The sample holds a few counts of this clonotype. Its antigen is still unknown. Unique molecular identifiers were used in preparing the TCRbeta library. TCRdb analysed the PCR reads with MiXCR anew, one entry per CDR3 protein. The sample yields about 870,000 distinct CDR3 sequences, 16% seen once. The material sequenced was PBMCs, mostly from graft donor cells, taken 360 days after TCRalphabeta/CD19-depleted stem cell transplant. The origin of this receptor is a male patient between 5 and 17 years old who had a stem cell transplant for acute lymphoblastic leukemia, so the T cells may come from the graft donor. The chain links TRBV24-1 to TRBJ2-2, with TRBD1 matching over 10 bases. CDR3 sequence: CATSDRQGASTGELFF. The CDR3 region has the DNA TGTGCCACCAGTGATCGACAGGGGGCTAGCACCGGGGAGCTGTTTTTT.